What follows are 23 T cell receptor beta chains derived from one specimen sequenced in a study of cytomegalovirus exposure and HLA in healthy donors. Both 60 Vbeta primers and 13 Jbeta primers went into the PCR. Sequencing was performed with immunoSEQ multiplex PCR; in TCRdb, only in-frame clones are kept and a portion is missing. The data show about 100,000 clones, around 76% seen once. Sequencing was done on a sample of PBMCs. The receptors were gathered from a woman aged 45 to 65 in good health and CMV-seropositive.

The chain joins TRBV18 to TRBJ2-5; D is ambiguous. The germline CDR1 and CDR2 sequences are KGHSH and LQKENI. The V and J ends lost 6 bases and 2 bases respectively, with 7 bases between them. The CDR3 totals 12 residues. The CDR3, as DNA: TGTGCCAGCTCTCTAACTCAAGAGACCCAGTACTTC. The encoded protein is CASSLTQETQYF.

The rearrangement links TRBV19 to TRBJ1-5; 10 bases are shared with TRBD1. The CDR3 extends over 17 amino acids. The germline CDR1 and CDR2 sequences are LNHDA and SQIVND (reference sequence). V shed 3 bases and J 7 bases; nucleotides not matched to a gene: 12. CDR3 amino acids: CASSMDRDRGRRQPQHF. The CDR3 region has the DNA TGTGCCAGTAGTATGGACCGGGACAGGGGCCGAAGACAGCCCCAGCATTTT.

The chain couples TRBV5-6 to TRBJ2-7; 7 bases line up with TRBD1. V lost 4 bases and J lost 0; bases outside the gene matches: 7. This CDR3 comprises 15 residues. Germline lookup yields CDR1 SGHDT and CDR2 YYEEEE. The CDR3 spells CASSGRDRASYEQYF. The CDR3 DNA reads as TGTGCCAGCAGCGGAAGGGACAGAGCCTCCTACGAGCAGTACTTC.

The gene calls are TRBV6-1 and TRBJ2-7, with D maybe TRBD2 (6 bases). The germline gives CDR1 MNHNS, CDR2 SASEGT. V was cut by 4 bases and J by 11 bases, with 30 bases left in between. This CDR3 has 17 residues. The CDR3 region is CASSGSFPGDRYTREYF. The CDR3 bases are TGTGCCAGCAGTGGCTCATTTCCGGGGGACCGTTATACTAGGGAGTACTTC.

The chain employs TRBV2 and TRBJ2-2, with 9 bases fitting TRBD2. In germline, CDR1 is SNHLY, CDR2 FYNNEI. The CDR3 is made up of 15 amino acids. The ends lost 10 bases at V and 7 bases at J; junction bases unmatched: 13. The CDR3 is CAMSTSGGGGGELFF. The CDR3 nucleotides read TGTGCCATGTCGACTAGCGGTGGGGGGGGCGGGGAGCTGTTTTTT.

The V and J genes are TRBV2 and TRBJ1-5; the match to TRBD1 covers 8 bases. The CDR3 covers 18 residues. Germline-derived CDR1 and CDR2 are SNHLY and FYNNEI. The V gene end was trimmed by 4 bases and the J gene end by 2 bases; junction bases not matched to a gene: 13. The CDR3 DNA sequence: TGTGCCAGCAGTGGGTTGGAGACAGGGGCGATACGCAATCAGCCCCAGCATTTT. It translates to CASSGLETGAIRNQPQHF.

V gene TRBV7-9 combines with J gene TRBJ1-1, with D hard to call. CDR1 and CDR2 from the germline V gene are SEHNR and FQNEAQ (reference sequence). V lost 1 base and J lost 0, with 18 bases in between. The CDR3 spans 18 residues. The CDR3 protein is CASSLVGRKSGMNTEAFF. The DNA for the CDR3 is TGTGCCAGCAGCTTAGTTGGGCGCAAATCCGGTATGAACACTGAAGCTTTCTTT.

The V gene is TRBV7-9, the J gene TRBJ2-7, with 10 bases matching TRBD1. The germline gives CDR1 SEHNR, CDR2 FQNEAQ (reference sequence). The CDR3 length is 18 residues. V trimming: 1 base; J trimming: 1 base; junction bases outside the gene matches: 10. Written as DNA, the CDR3 is TGTGCCAGCAGCTTAGTATTGTTGCGGGGACAGGGGTCCTACGAGCAGTACTTC. Protein product: CASSLVLLRGQGSYEQYF.

The chain combines TRBV5-1 with TRBJ2-1; 12 bases fit TRBD2. This CDR3 contains 18 residues. V shed 0 bases, J shed 2 bases, and the junction held 6 bases outside the gene matches. Germline V gives CDR1 SGHRS, CDR2 YFSETQ. The chain's CDR3 is CASSLALAGGATYNEQFF. For the CDR3, the DNA is TGCGCCAGCAGCTTGGCGCTAGCGGGGGGGGCCACCTACAATGAGCAGTTCTTC.

V is TRBV19 and J is TRBJ2-7, with D possibly matching TRBD2 (5 bases). The CDR3 contains 14 residues. CDR1 is LNHDA, CDR2 SQIVND, per germline (reference sequence). Trimming cost V 3 bases and J 3 bases, with 12 bases left between them. The DNA for the CDR3 is TGTGCCAGTAGTATGAGGGTCGGCGGCTACGAGCAGTACTTC. Its protein is CASSMRVGGYEQYF.

The gene calls are TRBV19 and TRBJ2-1; 9 bases match TRBD1. Per the germline V gene, CDR1 is LNHDA and CDR2 is SQIVND (reference sequence). CDR3 length: 11 amino acids. With 5 bases clipped from V and 14 bases from J, the junction kept 4 bases outside the gene matches. The CDR3 DNA reads as TGTGCCAGTAGTGGCCGGACAGGGGAGTTCTTC. This encodes CASSGRTGEFF.

The V gene is TRBV7-9, the J gene TRBJ1-4; 9 bases are a match to TRBD1. Germline lookup yields CDR1 SEHNR and CDR2 FQNEAQ (reference sequence). This CDR3 has 14 residues. Trimming took 5 bases from V and 8 from J; bases not matched to a gene: 6. CDR3 nucleotides: TGTGCCAGCAGCAAAGGACAGGGGTGGGAAAAACTGTTTTTT. Its protein is CASSKGQGWEKLFF.

In regard to this clone: Germline and junction disagree at one end, which may indicate a read error. Other DNA sequences within the sample encode an identical CDR3. J is TRBJ1-6 and V is TRBV5-1, with D hard to call. This CDR3 has 15 amino acids. The germline V gene encodes CDR1 SGHRS and CDR2 YFSETQ. In DNA form, the CDR3 reads TGCGCCAGCAGCTTGTTACGAGATAATAATTCACCCCTTCACTTT. Encoded protein: CASSLLRDNNSPLHF.

The chain combines TRBV5-1 with TRBJ2-3; 7 nucleotides line up with TRBD1. The J segment lost 6 bases and the V segment lost 4 bases, leaving 2 bases of the junction unmatched. Germline V gives CDR1 SGHRS, CDR2 YFSETQ. This CDR3 is 12 amino acids long. The CDR3 bases are TGCGCCAGCAGCCGACAGGGCGATACGCAGTATTTT. Translation: CASSRQGDTQYF.

With respect to this clone: A read error may produce the germline difference seen at one junction end. J is TRBJ1-2 and V is TRBV29-1; the match to TRBD1 covers 9 bases. The CDR3 is 9 residues long. Germline V gene lookup returns CDR1 SQVTM and CDR2 ANQGSEA. This CDR3 is CSVEDRGSF. In DNA form, the CDR3 reads TGCAGCGTCGAGGACAGGGGAAGCTTC.

The chain employs TRBV15 and TRBJ2-3; D is possibly TRBD1 (6 bases). This CDR3 region has 17 residues. Trimming removed 2 bases at V and 2 bases at J, with 17 bases between. Germline lookup yields CDR1 LNHNV and CDR2 YYDKDF (reference sequence). The CDR3 here is CATSRITRQDHTDTQYF. The CDR3 DNA reads TGTGCCACCAGCAGAATCACTAGACAGGACCACACAGATACGCAGTATTTT. Based on the CDR3 plus reference TRBV15 and TRBJ2-3, the full variable domain is DAMVIQNPRYQVTQFGKPVTLSCSQTLNHNVMYWYQQKSSQAPKLLFHYYDKDFNNEADTPDNFQSRRPNTSFCFLDIRSPGLGDTAMYLCATSRITRQDHTDTQYFGPGTRLTVL.

The chain carries TRBV6-1 and TRBJ1-1; weak D call: TRBD1 (5 bases). The CDR3 loop spans 15 amino acids. With 1 base removed from V and 0 bases from J, the gap between germline ends came to 9 bases. The V gene's germline CDR1 is MNHNS and CDR2 SASEGT. The CDR3 sequence is CASSEDQTVNTEAFF. The CDR3 DNA follows: TGTGCCAGCAGTGAAGATCAGACAGTGAACACTGAAGCTTTCTTT.

V usage is TRBV5-1 and J usage is TRBJ1-2; a weak D match, TRBD1 (6 bases). V shed 3 bases and J shed 7 bases, with 16 bases lying between them. Germline assignment: CDR1 SGHRS and CDR2 YFSETQ. The CDR3 loop spans 14 amino acids. This CDR3 reads CASSSGSGGGGYTF. The CDR3 nucleotides are TGCGCCAGCAGCTCGGGATCGGGGGGCGGTGGCTACACCTTC. Full variable domain (rest looked up from reference TRBV5-1 and TRBJ1-2): KAGVTQTPRYLIKTRGQQVTLSCSPISGHRSVSWYQQTPGQGLQFLFEYFSETQRNKGNFPGRFSGRQFSNSRSEMNVSTLELGDSALYLCASSSGSGGGGYTFGSGTRLTVV.

V usage is TRBV4-1 and J usage is TRBJ2-1; the D gene is possibly TRBD2 (5 bases). Germline loops: CDR1 MGHRA, CDR2 YSYEKL. This CDR3 region has 14 residues. With 3 bases removed from V and 9 bases from J, the gap between germline ends came to 15 bases. The CDR3 bases are TGCGCCAGCAGCCATCCGGAGGCGGATCTTGAGCAGTTCTTC. It is translated as CASSHPEADLEQFF.

This clone came up a few times. The V call is TRBV29-1, the J call TRBJ2-5, with 7 bases lining up with TRBD1. The CDR3 contains 16 residues. Per germline, CDR1 SQVTM and CDR2 ANQGSEA. The ends lost 6 bases at V and 5 bases at J; junction bases unmatched: 18. CDR3 sequence (DNA): TGCAGCGTGGACCATCGGACAGGTCATGGTTGGGAGACCCAGTACTTC. Protein sequence: CSVDHRTGHGWETQYF.

Worth noting for this clone: The junction departs from the called germline gene at one end, perhaps through a read error. The chain links TRBV20-1 to TRBJ1-1; 7 bases fit TRBD1. The CDR3 has 11 residues. Germline V gives CDR1 DFQATT, CDR2 SNEGSKA (reference sequence). DNA of the CDR3: TGCAGTGCTAGGGTTGGGGACAGACCCAAATTT. This gives the protein CSARVGDRPKF.

This rearrangement joins TRBV2 to TRBJ1-2; tentative D call: TRBD1 (5 bases). The germline gives CDR1 SNHLY, CDR2 FYNNEI. The CDR3 extends over 12 amino acids. Between the trimmed V and J ends, which lost 7 bases and 6 bases, there was a span of 12 bases. Written as DNA, the CDR3 is TGTGCCAGCATGACCCGGGGGGATGGCTACACCTTC. Its translation: CASMTRGDGYTF.

The J gene is TRBJ1-5, the V gene TRBV6-1; D is uncertain. This CDR3 spans 15 amino acids. Germline-derived CDR1 and CDR2 are MNHNS and SASEGT. V lost 8 bases to trimming and J lost 0 bases, with 14 bases between them. CDR3 protein: CASAAERYSNQPQHF. CDR3 in DNA: TGTGCCAGCGCAGCCGAGAGGTATAGCAATCAGCCCCAGCATTTT.